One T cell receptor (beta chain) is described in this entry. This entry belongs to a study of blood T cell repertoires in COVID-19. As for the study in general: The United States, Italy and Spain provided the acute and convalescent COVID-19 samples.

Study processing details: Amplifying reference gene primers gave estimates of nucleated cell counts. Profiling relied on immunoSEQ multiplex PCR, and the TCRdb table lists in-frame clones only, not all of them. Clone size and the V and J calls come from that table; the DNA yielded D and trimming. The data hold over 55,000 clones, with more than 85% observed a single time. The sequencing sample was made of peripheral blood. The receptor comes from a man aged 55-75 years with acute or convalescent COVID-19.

The CDR3 nucleotides read TGTGCCAGCAGCGTAGTGACAGCGCCGAACACCGGGGAGCTGTTTTTT. Residues: CASSVVTAPNTGELFF. V is TRBV9 and J is TRBJ2-2, with D possibly being TRBD1 (5 bases). CDR3 length equals 16 residues. Germline values: CDR1 SGDLS, CDR2 YYNGEE. The ends were cut back, 0 bases at V and 0 bases at J, with 9 bases in the middle.